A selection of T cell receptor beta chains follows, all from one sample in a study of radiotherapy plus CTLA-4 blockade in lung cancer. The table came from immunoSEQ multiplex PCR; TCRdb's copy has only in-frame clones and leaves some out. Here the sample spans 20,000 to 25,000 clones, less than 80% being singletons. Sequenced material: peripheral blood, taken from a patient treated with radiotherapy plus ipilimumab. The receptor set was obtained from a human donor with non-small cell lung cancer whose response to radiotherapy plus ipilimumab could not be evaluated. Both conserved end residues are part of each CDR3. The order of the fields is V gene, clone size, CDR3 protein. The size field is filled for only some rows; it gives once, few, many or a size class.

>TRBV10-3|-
CAISPTGGTANYGYTF
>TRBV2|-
CASSRLGLAGDEQFF
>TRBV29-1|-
CSVTGTLNEQFF
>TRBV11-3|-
CASSTGGLSGELFF
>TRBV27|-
CASTPYPGTEAFF
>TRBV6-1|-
CASSERWQDSRDGYTF
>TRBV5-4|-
CASSLWLAGVADTQYF
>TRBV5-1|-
CASSPVGTGGHGYTF
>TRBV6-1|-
CASRPVRTEAFF
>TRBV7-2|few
CASSARSGLSSYEQYF
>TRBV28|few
CASSSPLNEQFF
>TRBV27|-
CASSSEQGSRAVNEQFF
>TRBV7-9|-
CASSPAGRERRTGELFF
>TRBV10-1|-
CASSESSGKSYNEQFF
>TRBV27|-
CASSSPPGGEAFF
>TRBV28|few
CASSSRPSREQYF
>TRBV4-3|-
CASSLAQGEFGSPLHF
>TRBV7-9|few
CASSPTLGADTQYF
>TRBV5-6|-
CASSDRQGELETQYF
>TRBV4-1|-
CASSQAHGRAPEGDYGYTF
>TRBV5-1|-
CASSLGLLQAGGTQHF
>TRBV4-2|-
CASSLGGPVIYGYTF
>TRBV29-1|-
CSVEDRRGYYGYTF
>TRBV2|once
CASSGAGAGGETQYF
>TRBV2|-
CASSTQGFLSSYNSPLHF
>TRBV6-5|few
CASSPGQFSVLPQHF
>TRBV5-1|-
CASSPSLGISGRGSSYF
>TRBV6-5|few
CASSYGGAGETQYF
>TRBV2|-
CASSESWTAANTGELFF
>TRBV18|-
CASSRQYNEQFF
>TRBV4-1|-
CASSTLAGGYNEQFF
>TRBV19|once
CASSMTSGRSSYNEQFF
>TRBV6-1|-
CASSERAGASYEQYF
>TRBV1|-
CTTLAGAGYEQYF
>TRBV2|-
CASSEGLNSNTGELFF
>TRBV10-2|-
CASRSRYSNQPQHF
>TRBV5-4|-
CASSRLGRGSGYEQYF
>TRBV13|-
CASSLLGAGTLLGGEQFF
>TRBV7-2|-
CASSFQAAGAGDTQYF
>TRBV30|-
CAWSFKGGGTDTQYF
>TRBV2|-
CASSESSGDYNEQFF
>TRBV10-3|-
CAIRGAGVYEQYF
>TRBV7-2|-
CASSLGQGDRYEQYF
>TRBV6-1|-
CASSGEGHSNQPQHF